This T cell receptor (beta chain) originates from a study of cytomegalovirus exposure and HLA in healthy donors. Study observations and caveats: Per a prior analysis, the majority of TCR beta V segments were productive roughly 87% or roughly 30% of the time. Later, an analysis found that common viral pathogens appeared to be linked with several of the most significant clusters.

The CDR3 sequence is 14 residues long. The germline gives CDR1 MNHNS, CDR2 SASEGT. The V end was cut by 5 bases, the J end by 2 bases, with 13 bases between. In the PCR, 60 Vbeta and 13 Jbeta primers were used. TCRdb keeps only in-frame clones here, not all; method: immunoSEQ multiplex PCR. The sample carries about 160,000 clones, roughly four fifths recorded once. About this clone: Antigen: not known.

Sequenced: PBMCs. The sequence came from a man aged 45-65 years in good health and CMV-seropositive. The chain combines TRBV6-1 with TRBJ2-7; possibly TRBD1 for D (6 bases). In DNA form, the CDR3 reads TGTGCCAGCAGTCCAAATCAGGGGCCCTACGAGCAGTACTTC. Its translation is CASSPNQGPYEQYF.